A selection of T cell receptor beta chains follows, all from one sample in a study of shared clonotypes between healthy human individuals. Some clones are missing from TCRdb's copy, which holds only in-frame ones; the method was immunoSEQ multiplex PCR. The repertoire holds fewer than 650,000 clones, with roughly four fifths as singletons. Sequencing was done on a sample of PBMCs. These receptor sequences come from a woman in her thirties or forties in good health. Some clones in this sample may be carry-over from other donors' samples. CDR3s include the opening cysteine and the closing phenylalanine or tryptophan. D genes are given only for firm matches. Rows may omit the clone size; those that give it use once, few, many or a size class.

>TRBV7-2|TRBJ1-4|once|.
CASSLAYSYNEKLFF
TGTGCCAGCAGCTTAGCGTACAGCTATAATGAAAAACTGTTTTTT
>TRBV29-1|TRBJ1-2|few|.
CSVRVGDYGYTF
TGCAGCGTTCGAGTTGGGGACTATGGCTACACCTTC
>TRBV4-1|TRBJ1-1|.|TRBD1
CASSRQGNTEAFF
TGCGCCAGCAGCAGACAGGGGAACACTGAAGCTTTCTTT
>TRBV6-1|TRBJ1-1|.|TRBD1
CACGTGFLKNTEAFF
TGTGCCTGCGGGACAGGGTTTCTCAAAAACACTGAAGCTTTCTTT
>TRBV11-2|TRBJ2-3|.|TRBD2
CASSLGLAGDTQYF
TGTGCCAGCAGTTTGGGACTAGCGGGAGATACGCAGTATTTT
>TRBV2|TRBJ1-3|.|.
CASKPGDSGNTIYF
TGTGCCAGCAAACCCGGAGACTCTGGAAACACCATATATTTT
>TRBV6-4|TRBJ2-5|.|.
CASSQRAGETQYF
TGTGCCAGCAGTCAGAGGGCGGGTGAGACCCAGTACTTC
>TRBV30|TRBJ1-1|.|TRBD1
CAYQGGSYTEAFF
TGTGCCTACCAGGGGGGGTCTTACACTGAAGCTTTCTTT
>TRBV9|TRBJ2-1|.|TRBD2
CASSPPAGAAGEQFF
TGTGCCAGCAGCCCCCCAGCGGGAGCTGCGGGTGAGCAGTTCTTC
>TRBV6-5|TRBJ1-1|.|.
CASSYLGVSTEAFF
TGTGCCAGCAGTTACCTGGGGGTGAGCACTGAAGCTTTCTTT
>TRBV28|TRBJ2-7|.|.
CASSFGAQSGYLYEQYF
TGTGCCAGCAGTTTTGGGGCCCAATCGGGTTACCTCTACGAGCAGTACTTC
>TRBV9|TRBJ2-5|.|.
CASSLRPDLQETQYF
TGTGCCAGCAGCCTACGTCCCGACCTTCAAGAGACCCAGTACTTC
>TRBV5-5|TRBJ2-7|.|.
CASSLVRTYEQYF
TGTGCCAGCAGCTTGGTGAGGACCTACGAGCAGTACTTC
>TRBV5-4|TRBJ2-7|many|TRBD1
CASSLKVSQGASYEQYF
TGTGCCAGCAGCTTGAAGGTTAGCCAGGGGGCTTCCTACGAGCAGTACTTC
>TRBV7-2|TRBJ2-2|few|.
CASSFKAEANTGELFF
TGTGCCAGCAGCTTTAAGGCGGAGGCGAACACCGGGGAGCTGTTTTTT
>TRBV7-8|TRBJ1-5|.|TRBD1
CASSSDRGPNPGPQHF
TGTGCCAGCAGCTCCGACAGGGGGCCCAATCCTGGGCCCCAGCATTTT
>TRBV7-2|TRBJ1-1|.|TRBD1
CASSSDRGGTEAFF
TGTGCCAGCAGCTCGGACAGGGGGGGAACTGAAGCTTTCTTT
>TRBV19|TRBJ2-1|.|TRBD2
CASSMIPSGSHEQFF
TGTGCCAGTAGTATGATTCCTAGCGGGAGTCATGAGCAGTTCTTC
>TRBV2|TRBJ2-2|.|TRBD2
CASSGLAGGRGELFF
TGTGCCAGCAGTGGTTTAGCGGGAGGTCGGGGGGAGCTGTTTTTT
>TRBV5-1|TRBJ2-1|few|.
CASSLLSSSSYNEQFF
TGCGCCAGCAGCTTGCTCTCCTCCAGCTCCTACAATGAGCAGTTCTTC
>TRBV9|TRBJ2-7|.|.
CASSVGRRNDYEQYF
TGTGCCAGCAGCGTAGGTCGGCGGAACGACTACGAGCAGTACTTC
>TRBV7-9|TRBJ2-5|.|.
CASSLGGQETQYF
TGTGCCAGCAGCTTAGGGGGTCAAGAGACCCAGTACTTC
>TRBV15|TRBJ2-7|.|.
CATSTGGTTYEQYF
TGTGCCACCAGCACAGGTGGAACAACCTACGAGCAGTACTTC
>TRBV2|TRBJ2-1|.|.
CASMTGEWAYNEQFF
TGTGCCAGCATGACGGGGGAGTGGGCTTACAATGAGCAGTTCTTC
>TRBV15|TRBJ2-3|.|.
CATSRDSAADTQYF
TGTGCCACCAGCAGAGATTCAGCAGCAGATACGCAGTATTTT
>TRBV19|TRBJ2-7|.|TRBD2
CASSMGTITYEQYF
TGTGCCAGTAGTATGGGGACTATCACCTACGAGCAGTACTTC
>TRBV5-6|TRBJ2-7|once|.
CASSSNPAEDEQYF
TGTGCCAGCAGCTCAAATCCGGCCGAGGACGAGCAGTACTTC
>TRBV7-3|TRBJ2-7|.|TRBD2
CASSHRGLAGGSGEQYF
TGTGCCAGCAGCCACCGCGGACTAGCGGGAGGCTCGGGGGAGCAGTACTTC
>TRBV5-1|TRBJ2-5|.|TRBD2
CASSLVAGGQETQYF
TGCGCCAGCAGCTTGGTGGCGGGAGGCCAAGAGACCCAGTACTTC
>TRBV27|TRBJ1-4|many|.
CASSLGGGGEKLFF
TGTGCCAGCAGCCTCGGGGGGGGCGGGGAAAAACTGTTTTTT
>TRBV19|TRBJ2-7|many|TRBD1
CASSQGAAPYEQYF
TGTGCCAGCTCACAGGGGGCCGCCCCCTACGAGCAGTACTTC
>TRBV9|TRBJ2-1|once|.
CASSTQAGNEQFF
TGTGCCAGCAGCACCCAGGCAGGGAATGAGCAGTTCTTC
>TRBV7-2|TRBJ2-5|many|.
CASSLEGTYQETQYF
TGTGCCAGCAGCTTAGAGGGGACATACCAAGAGACCCAGTACTTC
>TRBV9|TRBJ1-2|.|.
CASSVAEGRGYGYTF
TGTGCCAGCAGCGTAGCTGAGGGTCGAGGCTATGGCTACACCTTC
>TRBV18|TRBJ2-2|once|.
CASSPTTGELFF
TGTGCCAGCTCACCTACGACCGGGGAGCTGTTTTTT
>TRBV6-5|TRBJ2-1|few|.
CASSYTIQSSYNEQFF
TGTGCCAGCAGTTACACCATCCAGAGCTCCTACAATGAGCAGTTCTTC
>TRBV28|TRBJ1-2|.|TRBD1
CASSSGQGFGGYTF
TGTGCCAGCAGTTCCGGACAGGGGTTTGGAGGCTACACCTTC
>TRBV7-9|TRBJ2-3|few|TRBD2
CASSLVAGGTDTQYF
TGTGCCAGCAGCTTAGTGGCGGGGGGCACAGATACGCAGTATTTT
>TRBV7-2|TRBJ2-6|.|.
CASSLPLGGANVLTF
TGTGCCAGCAGCTTACCACTTGGGGGGGCCAACGTCCTGACTTTC
>TRBV19|TRBJ1-5|.|.
CASSTVMGNQPQHF
TGTGCCAGTAGTACGGTTATGGGCAATCAGCCCCAGCATTTT
>TRBV13|TRBJ2-3|.|TRBD2
CASSSGLAGDVDTQYF
TGTGCCAGCAGCTCAGGACTAGCGGGCGATGTAGATACGCAGTATTTT
>TRBV11-2|TRBJ1-3|.|.
CASSQDRSGNTIYF
TGTGCCAGCAGCCAGGACCGCTCTGGAAACACCATATATTTT
>TRBV28|TRBJ2-7|.|.
CASSLPTGRYEQYF
TGTGCCAGCAGTCTCCCGACAGGGAGGTACGAGCAGTACTTC
>TRBV5-5|TRBJ2-7|.|.
CASSFEGPPGTEQYF
TGTGCCAGCAGCTTCGAGGGCCCCCCAGGGACCGAGCAGTACTTC
>TRBV5-4|TRBJ2-3|once|.
CASSLASTDTQYF
TGTGCCAGCAGCTTGGCTTCCACAGATACGCAGTATTTT
>TRBV4-3|TRBJ2-6|.|.
CASSTFGSGSGANVLTF
TGCGCCAGCAGTACTTTTGGAAGTGGCTCTGGGGCCAACGTCCTGACTTTC
>TRBV30|TRBJ1-4|.|TRBD1
CAWSPRTGVNEKLFF
TGTGCCTGGAGTCCCCGGACAGGGGTAAATGAAAAACTGTTTTTT
>TRBV18|TRBJ2-7|.|TRBD1
CASSPWTGLSEQYF
TGTGCCAGCTCACCGTGGACAGGGTTGTCCGAGCAGTACTTC
>TRBV7-9|TRBJ2-7|.|TRBD1
CASSLRDRGHEQYF
TGTGCCAGCAGCCTCCGGGACAGGGGGCACGAGCAGTACTTC